A single sample is the source of the 19 T cell receptor beta chains below, sequenced in a study of CD8 T cells in Susac syndrome. Reverse transcription of roughly 0.5 to 1 ug RNA used random hexamers. TCRdb reprocessed the immunoSEQ multiplex PCR reads via MiXCR and lists one record per CDR3 protein. The sample has about 190,000 distinct CDR3 sequences, about 91% seen once. Sequenced: CD4+ T cells from PBMCs. The source of these receptors is a human donor with Susac syndrome.

The chain couples TRBV29-1 to TRBJ2-3, with 12 positions matching TRBD1. The trim removed 4 bases at V and 3 bases at J, leaving 11 bases unmatched. This CDR3 has 17 amino acids. CDR1 is SQVTM, CDR2 ANQGSEA, per germline. CDR3 region: CSVAKFPGQGATDTQYF. CDR3 DNA: TGCAGCGTTGCCAAATTTCCGGGACAGGGGGCTACAGATACGCAGTATTTT.

In nucleotides, the CDR3 is TGTGCCAGCAGCGTGGGGGGCTTGGGGACCAAAAACATTCAGTACTTC. Residues: CASSVGGLGTKNIQYF. J is TRBJ2-4 and V is TRBV28; possibly TRBD1 or TRBD2 for D (6 bases each). Germline V CDR1 and CDR2: MDHEN, SYDVKM. The CDR3 runs to 16 residues. The V end lost 6 bases, the J end lost 2 bases, and 17 bases lay between the germline ends. Variable domain in full (rest from reference TRBV28 and TRBJ2-4): DVKVTQSSRYLVKRTGEKVFLECVQDMDHENMFWYRQDPGLGLRLIYFSYDVKMKEKGDIPEGYSVSREKKERFSLILESASTNQTSMYLCASSVGGLGTKNIQYFGAGTRLSVL.

The J gene is TRBJ1-4, the V gene TRBV25-1, with no clear D. CDR3 length: 11 residues. The germline CDR1 and CDR2 sequences are MGHDK and SYGVNS. V shed 0 bases and J shed 8 bases, with 1 base lying between them. CDR3 sequence reads: CASSEYEKLFF. In DNA form, the CDR3 reads TGTGCCAGCAGTGAATACGAAAAACTGTTTTTT.

This chain links TRBV6-2 or TRBV6-3 with TRBJ2-6, with 9 bases aligning to TRBD1. With 0 bases clipped from V and 0 bases from J, the junction kept 18 bases outside the gene matches. Per germline, CDR1 MNHEY and CDR2 SVGEGT. This CDR3 is built from 23 residues. The CDR3 sequence is CASSYSPGQGRLAETSGANVLTF. The CDR3, as DNA: TGTGCCAGCAGTTACTCACCGGGACAGGGACGGCTAGCGGAAACCTCTGGGGCCAACGTCCTGACTTTC.

V is TRBV5-1 and J is TRBJ1-2; D remains ambiguous. This CDR3 is 12 amino acids long. Trimming shortened V by 3 bases and J by 6 bases, and 9 bases separated the two germline ends. Per the germline V gene, CDR1 is SGHRS and CDR2 is YFSETQ. CDR3 DNA: TGCGCCAGCAGCTCGTTCGGGGATGGCTACACCTTC. Translating gives CASSSFGDGYTF.

The CDR3 protein is CASSRPGTSRGGELFF. The DNA for the CDR3 is TGTGCCAGCAGCCGACCGGGGACTAGCCGAGGCGGGGAGCTGTTTTTT. This chain links TRBV5-4 with TRBJ2-2; 9 positions match TRBD2. CDR3 length equals 16 residues. Per the germline V gene, CDR1 is SGHNT and CDR2 is YYREEE (reference sequence). With V trimmed by 4 bases and J by 7 bases, 11 bases remained unmatched. Based on the CDR3 plus reference TRBV5-4 and TRBJ2-2, the full variable domain is ETGVTQSPTHLIKTRGQQVTLRCSSQSGHNTVSWYQQALGQGPQFIFQYYREEENGRGNFPPRFSGLQFPNYSSELNVNALELDDSALYLCASSRPGTSRGGELFFGEGSRLTVL.

This chain uses TRBV27 with TRBJ1-1; D is undetermined. CDR3 length: 15 amino acids. The germline gives CDR1 MNHEY, CDR2 SMNVEV (reference sequence). Trimming removed 3 bases from V and 4 bases from J, with 15 bases in between. The CDR3 DNA follows: TGTGCCAGCAGTTTTCATCTATCCCGGAGCACTGAAGCTTTCTTT. Translation gives CASSFHLSRSTEAFF.

The CDR3 sequence: CASTSDREGVYTF. DNA of the CDR3: TGTGCCAGCACTTCCGACAGGGAGGGAGTCTACACCTTC. The chain has TRBV12-3 or TRBV12-4 and TRBJ1-2; 7 bases are a match to TRBD1. Trimming cost V 7 bases and J 10 bases; bases outside gene matches: 12. The CDR3 length is 13 residues.

This chain joins TRBV2 and TRBJ2-2; D gene ambiguous. The germline V gene encodes CDR1 SNHLY and CDR2 FYNNEI. V lost 1 base to trimming and J lost 1 base, with 7 bases between them. The CDR3 runs to 15 residues. The DNA for the CDR3 is TGTGCCAGCAGTGAAGTTCGGATGAACACCGGGGAGCTGTTTTTT. Translating it yields CASSEVRMNTGELFF.

A remark on this clonotype: A junction end diverges from the germline sequence, so it may reflect a read error. The chain carries TRBV29-1 and TRBJ2-7; D is perhaps TRBD1 (6 bases). CDR3 length: 14 amino acids. CDR1 is SQVTM and CDR2 is ANQGSEA in the germline V gene. The CDR3 here is CSVRAGEISDEQYF. CDR3 DNA sequence: TGCAGCGTTCGGGCAGGGGAAATCTCCGACGAGCAGTACTTC.

V is TRBV15 and J is TRBJ2-3; the D is unclear. The CDR3 length is 15 residues. V was shortened by 1 base and J by 0 bases, with 8 bases between the two germline ends. CDR1 and CDR2 from the germline V gene are LNHNV and YYDKDF (reference sequence). In nucleotides, the CDR3 is TGTGCCACCAGCAGAGGAAACTATAGCACAGATACGCAGTATTTT. This translates into CATSRGNYSTDTQYF. Full variable domain (outside the CDR3, taken from reference TRBV15 and TRBJ2-3): DAMVIQNPRYQVTQFGKPVTLSCSQTLNHNVMYWYQQKSSQAPKLLFHYYDKDFNNEADTPDNFQSRRPNTSFCFLDIRSPGLGDTAMYLCATSRGNYSTDTQYFGPGTRLTVL.

V usage is TRBV14 and J usage is TRBJ1-2; D uncertain. CDR3 size: 14 residues. Germline CDR1 SGHDN, CDR2 FVKESK. Between the trimmed V and J ends, which lost 4 bases and 0 bases, there was a span of 9 bases. CDR3 protein: CASSPHLSNYGYTF. The CDR3 nucleotides read TGTGCCAGCAGCCCCCACCTATCTAACTATGGCTACACCTTC.

The chain recombines TRBV19 with TRBJ2-6; D gene uncertain. The CDR3 contains 14 residues. The V end lost 2 bases, the J end lost 4 bases, and 6 bases lay between the germline ends. Germline CDR1 reads LNHDA; CDR2 reads SQIVND (reference sequence). The CDR3 loop is CASSIPDGANVLTF. The CDR3 coding sequence is TGTGCCAGTAGTATACCGGACGGGGCCAACGTCCTGACTTTC.

The genes are TRBV6-5 and TRBJ2-4; no clear D gene. V lost 2 bases to trimming and J lost 6 bases, with 11 bases between them. Germline V lookup: CDR1 MNHEY, CDR2 SVGAGI. The CDR3 has 14 residues. The CDR3: CASSYDPIGNIQYF. CDR3 coding DNA: TGTGCCAGCAGTTACGATCCAATCGGAAACATTCAGTACTTC.

Of note for this clonotype: At one of its ends the junction is not consistent with the germline gene, which may arise from a read error. The CDR3 DNA follows: TGTGCCAGCAGCATAACAGGGGGCGCAACGGATGGCTACACCTTC. This sequence encodes CASSITGGATDGYTF. The chain joins TRBV7-3 to TRBJ1-2, with 9 bases matching TRBD1. The germline gives CDR1 SGHTA, CDR2 FQGTGA. The CDR3 loop spans 15 amino acids.

The V and J genes are TRBV4-1 and TRBJ2-7; 8 bases fit TRBD1. The CDR3 spans 18 residues. With 3 bases clipped from V and 0 bases from J, the junction kept 13 bases outside the gene matches. Per the germline V gene, CDR1 is MGHRA and CDR2 is YSYEKL. The DNA of the CDR3 is TGCGCCAGCAGCCACCGGCAGACGGGACAGGTTAACTCCTACGAGCAGTACTTC. Protein sequence: CASSHRQTGQVNSYEQYF.

The chain recombines TRBV5-1 with TRBJ2-2, with D unclear. The CDR3 has 15 residues. V lost 0 bases and J lost 2, with 8 bases in between. The germline CDR1 and CDR2 sequences are SGHRS and YFSETQ. CDR3 loop: CASSLVQDNTGELFF. CDR3 DNA: TGCGCCAGCAGCTTGGTGCAGGATAACACCGGGGAGCTGTTTTTT.

This clonotype has just a few counts. The chain is built from TRBV6-5 and TRBJ2-7; 8 bases are a match to TRBD1. The CDR3 totals 17 residues. Germline V CDR1 and CDR2: MNHEY, SVGAGI. Trimming took 0 bases from V and 0 from J; bases not matched to a gene: 7. CDR3 coding DNA: TGTGCCAGCAGTTACTCTTTCAGGACAGGGAGCTCCTACGAGCAGTACTTC. Encoded protein: CASSYSFRTGSSYEQYF.

The rearrangement uses TRBV7-9 and TRBJ2-1; D gene ambiguous. Germline-derived CDR1 and CDR2 are SEHNR and FQNEAQ (reference sequence). Deletions cut 5 bases from V and 8 bases from J, with 16 bases between. The CDR3 covers 14 residues. CDR3: CASSPSPPVDEQFF. CDR3 DNA: TGTGCCAGCAGCCCCAGCCCTCCGGTAGATGAGCAGTTCTTC.